The TCR beta chain described here comes from a study of blood T cell repertoires in COVID-19. About the research overall: Material from acute and convalescent COVID-19 was sourced from the United States, Italy and Spain. Nucleic acid was either cDNA or gDNA, and it came from T cells, B-cell-depleted T cells, or PBMCs.

Generated by immunoSEQ multiplex PCR, the TCRdb table keeps only in-frame clones and is missing some. Counted here are hundreds of thousands of clones, about 87% occurring once; the ten biggest clones make up roughly 1.2%. Participants reported their clinical history, and cohort assignment relied on those reports. Losses at the gene ends were 1 base for V and 4 bases for J; bases not matched to a gene: 9. This CDR3 has 17 residues. Germline CDR1 is SGHTA and CDR2 is FQGNSA. The chain couples TRBV7-2 to TRBJ2-1; 8 bases align to TRBD2. This TCR was sampled from a woman in her forties with acute COVID-19. Material: PBMCs or T cells enriched from blood (not recorded which). CDR3 DNA sequence: TGTGCCAGCAGCTTAGTGGCGGCTAGCGGGTATTACAATGAGCAGTTCTTC. It encodes CASSLVAASGYYNEQFF.